Listed here are 32 T cell receptor beta chains from one sample, sequenced in a study of CD4+ T cells in melanoma. Measured with immunoSEQ multiplex PCR; TCRdb has only the in-frame clones, and not every one. Of roughly 120,000 clones listed, over 80% are singletons. The sample was peripheral blood. The receptor source for this set is a human donor with melanoma.

This clone was seen more than once but under ten times. The V and J genes are TRBV9 and TRBJ1-1; D is unclear. Germline V gives CDR1 SGDLS, CDR2 YYNGEE. Trimming shortened V by 4 bases and J by 3 bases, and 10 bases separated the two germline ends. This CDR3 spans 13 amino acids. This CDR3 is CASSLSAYTEAFF. The CDR3 DNA follows: TGTGCCAGCAGCTTGAGCGCCTACACTGAAGCTTTCTTT.

V and J are TRBV5-4 and TRBJ2-6; no clear D gene. The V end lost 3 bases, the J end lost 0 bases, and 4 bases lay between the germline ends. In germline, CDR1 is SGHNT, CDR2 YYREEE (reference sequence). CDR3 length equals 14 residues. The chain's CDR3 is CASSSNSGANVLTF. The CDR3, as DNA: TGTGCCAGCAGCTCAAACTCTGGGGCCAACGTCCTGACTTTC.

The chain carries TRBV5-4 and TRBJ1-5; no reliable D call. The CDR3 is 13 residues long. Deletions cut 5 bases from V and 4 bases from J, with 10 bases between. Germline V gene sequence: CDR1 SGHNT, CDR2 YYREEE (reference sequence). The CDR3 reads CASSKDYNQPQHF. The CDR3 nucleotides read TGTGCCAGCAGTAAGGACTATAATCAGCCCCAGCATTTT.

This chain uses TRBV30 with TRBJ2-7; 9 bases line up with TRBD2. With 4 bases clipped from V and 2 bases from J, the junction kept 6 bases outside the gene matches. CDR3 length equals 14 residues. The germline V gene has CDR1 GTSNPN and CDR2 SVGIG (reference sequence). The CDR3 is CAWMSGLAPYEQYF. The CDR3 DNA reads TGTGCCTGGATGTCGGGACTAGCCCCCTACGAGCAGTACTTC.

V usage is TRBV7-8 and J usage is TRBJ1-1, with TRBD1 as a possible D gene (6 bases). This CDR3 has 12 residues. Trimming pared 5 bases from V and 11 bases from J, leaving 15 bases between. Germline V gives CDR1 SGHVS, CDR2 FQNEAQ. Here the CDR3 DNA reads TGTGCCAGCAGCCTCCAGAAGCAGGGGGCTTTCTTT. Translating gives CASSLQKQGAFF.

The V call is TRBV11-2, the J call TRBJ1-4; unclear D gene. Between the trimmed V and J ends, which lost 0 bases and 8 bases, there was a span of 13 bases. The CDR3 is 15 amino acids. Per the germline V gene, CDR1 is SGHAT and CDR2 is FQNNGV. The CDR3 nucleotides read TGTGCCAGCAGCTTAGATTTAGGGCGGGAAGAAAAACTGTTTTTT. Residues: CASSLDLGREEKLFF. The full variable domain, rest sourced from reference TRBV11-2 and TRBJ1-4, is EAGVAQSPRYKIIEKRQSVAFWCNPISGHATLYWYQQILGQGPKLLIQFQNNGVVDDSQLPKDRFSAERLKGVDSTLKIQPAKLEDSAVYLCASSLDLGREEKLFFGSGTQLSVL.

This chain connects TRBV7-3 to TRBJ2-1; 9 nucleotides line up with TRBD2. In germline, CDR1 is SGHTA, CDR2 FQGTGA. CDR3 length equals 15 residues. J was trimmed by 7 bases and V by 4 bases; bases with no gene match: 8. CDR3 protein: CASSSRLAEVNEQFF. The CDR3 DNA reads TGTGCCAGCAGCTCAAGACTAGCGGAGGTAAATGAGCAGTTCTTC.

The chain carries TRBV27 and TRBJ1-5; 8 bases agree with TRBD1. The CDR3 consists of 13 residues. V gave up 3 bases and J gave up 11 bases; unmatched junction bases: 6. CDR1 is MNHEY, CDR2 SMNVEV, per germline (reference sequence). For the CDR3, the DNA is TGTGCCAGCAGTTTGGGGACAGGCTCGACCCAGCATTTT. Translating it yields CASSLGTGSTQHF.

The chain has TRBV28 and TRBJ1-4; a weak D match, TRBD1 (6 bases). Trimming shortened V by 6 bases and J by 8 bases, and 16 bases separated the two germline ends. Germline values: CDR1 MDHEN, CDR2 SYDVKM. CDR3 length: 14 residues. CDR3 amino acids: CASRGSGDWEKLFF. The CDR3 DNA is TGTGCCAGCAGGGGCTCAGGGGATTGGGAAAAACTGTTTTTT.

V gene TRBV9 combines with J gene TRBJ2-7; 10 bases map to TRBD2. The CDR3 contains 16 residues. Germline V gives CDR1 SGDLS, CDR2 YYNGEE. The J segment lost 5 bases and the V segment lost 0 bases, leaving 8 bases of the junction unmatched. This CDR3 is CASSVGVLAGDHEQYF. For the CDR3, the DNA is TGTGCCAGCAGCGTAGGCGTTCTAGCGGGAGACCACGAGCAGTACTTC.

The chain links TRBV6-5 to TRBJ2-6; weak D call: TRBD2 (7 bases). The V gene's germline CDR1 is MNHEY and CDR2 SVGAGI. CDR3 length: 15 amino acids. Between the trimmed V and J ends, which lost 8 bases and 3 bases, there was a span of 14 bases. The CDR3 DNA reads as TGTGCCAGCTGGCGGGGGCGCGGTGGGGCCAACGTCCTGACTTTC. Translation gives CASWRGRGGANVLTF.

The chain joins TRBV28 to TRBJ1-5, with TRBD1 matching over 7 bases. The germline V gene encodes CDR1 MDHEN and CDR2 SYDVKM. The V segment lost 6 bases and the J segment 9 bases; nucleotides outside the gene matches: 11. CDR3 length: 14 amino acids. The CDR3: CASSPDRSRRPQHF. The CDR3 coding sequence is TGTGCCAGCAGCCCGGACAGGTCAAGGCGGCCCCAGCATTTT.

This clone was counted only a few times. The V and J genes are TRBV7-3 and TRBJ2-5; D may be TRBD2 (7 bases). Germline CDR1 is SGHTA and CDR2 is FQGTGA. The CDR3 totals 13 residues. V was trimmed by 4 bases and J by 5 bases, leaving 11 bases between them. CDR3 region: CASSWGGRETQYF. In DNA, the CDR3 is TGTGCCAGCAGCTGGGGGGGGCGTGAGACCCAGTACTTC.

In this sample, this clone turned up once. The rearrangement joins TRBV7-2 to TRBJ2-5; D remains ambiguous. The V and J ends lost 1 base and 7 bases respectively, with 16 bases between them. Germline loops: CDR1 SGHTA, CDR2 FQGNSA. The CDR3 extends over 15 amino acids. CDR3 nucleotide sequence: TGTGCCAGCAGCTTAGACCAGACCGGAGCCAGGACCCAGTACTTC. The encoded protein is CASSLDQTGARTQYF. The full variable domain, with the rest looked up from reference TRBV7-2 and TRBJ2-5, is GAGVSQSPSNKVTEKGKDVELRCDPISGHTALYWYRQSLGQGLEFLIYFQGNSAPDKSGLPSDRFSAERTGGSVSTLTIQRTQQEDSAVYLCASSLDQTGARTQYFGPGTRLLVL.

The V and J genes are TRBV18 and TRBJ2-7; 10 positions agree with TRBD1. Germline CDR1 and CDR2: KGHSH and LQKENI. J lost 6 bases, V lost 6 bases, and 8 bases had no gene match. The CDR3 runs to 14 residues. The CDR3 DNA follows: TGTGCCAGCTCTCCCGGGACAGGGGTTGGCGAGCAGTACTTC. Translated: CASSPGTGVGEQYF.

The CDR3 loop reads CAISASSGRTYEQYF. The CDR3 DNA reads TGTGCCATCAGTGCCTCTAGCGGGAGGACCTACGAGCAGTACTTC. The chain carries TRBV10-3 and TRBJ2-7; the match to TRBD2 covers 11 bases. The CDR3 sequence is 15 residues long. Germline V gene sequence: CDR1 ENHRY, CDR2 SYGVKD. The V segment lost 4 bases and the J segment 2 bases; nucleotides outside the gene matches: 4.

V is TRBV11-3 and J is TRBJ1-5; 10 bases align to TRBD1. Germline-derived CDR1 and CDR2 are SGHNT and YENEEA. After removal of 5 bases from V and 0 bases from J, the junction contained 4 bases not matched to a gene. CDR3 length equals 16 residues. CDR3 nucleotide sequence: TGTGCCAGCAGCCTGGGACAGGGGAATAGCAATCAGCCCCAGCATTTT. Protein sequence: CASSLGQGNSNQPQHF.

This chain links TRBV6-1 with TRBJ2-7, with TRBD1 identical over 8 bases. Germline CDR1 and CDR2: MNHNS and SASEGT. This CDR3 has 12 amino acids. The V segment lost 8 bases and the J segment 3 bases; nucleotides outside the gene matches: 3. The CDR3 sequence: CASAGQVYEQYF. The CDR3 DNA sequence: TGTGCCAGCGCGGGACAGGTCTACGAGCAGTACTTC.

The V call is TRBV28, the J call TRBJ2-7; TRBD2 matches 12 bases. Germline V gene lookup returns CDR1 MDHEN and CDR2 SYDVKM. CDR3 length equals 15 residues. V gave up 6 bases and J gave up 4 bases; unmatched junction bases: 7. The CDR3 DNA reads as TGTGCCAGCAGGACCGGGACTAGCGGGTTATACGAGCAGTACTTC. Translating it yields CASRTGTSGLYEQYF.

The V and J genes are TRBV2 and TRBJ1-4; the D gene is possibly TRBD1 (6 bases). This CDR3 is built from 14 residues. Trimming took 6 bases from V and 7 from J, leaving 15 bases between them. The germline CDR1 and CDR2 sequences are SNHLY and FYNNEI. CDR3 protein: CASRIQGAREKLFF. CDR3 nucleotides: TGTGCCAGCAGGATACAGGGCGCGCGTGAAAAACTGTTTTTT.

In its sample, this clone was seen once. The rearrangement joins TRBV7-2 to TRBJ2-7; TRBD2 matches 14 bases. CDR1 SGHTA and CDR2 FQGNSA come from the germline V gene. There are 15 residues in the CDR3. Trimming took 5 bases from V and 6 from J; bases not matched to a gene: 6. The CDR3 sequence: CASSPRLAGGPEQYF. CDR3 in DNA: TGTGCCAGCAGCCCCAGACTAGCGGGGGGGCCCGAGCAGTACTTC.

Only a few counts were recorded for this clone. The chain's CDR3 is CASSYPPAPRLDTIYF. The CDR3 DNA sequence: TGTGCCAGCAGCTACCCCCCGGCCCCGAGGCTAGACACCATATATTTT. V gene TRBV11-2 combines with J gene TRBJ1-3; no clear D. This CDR3 spans 16 amino acids. Trimming cost V 4 bases and J 8 bases, with 21 bases left between them. Germline V gives CDR1 SGHAT, CDR2 FQNNGV.

V usage is TRBV7-9 and J usage is TRBJ1-1; D unclear. CDR3 length: 12 residues. Trimming removed 4 bases at V and 11 bases at J, with 14 bases between. Germline-derived CDR1 and CDR2 are SEHNR and FQNEAQ (reference sequence). The CDR3 reads CASSYQGSAAFF. CDR3 nucleotides: TGTGCCAGCAGCTACCAAGGCAGCGCGGCTTTCTTT.

V usage is TRBV7-9 and J usage is TRBJ2-5; 7 bases are a match to TRBD1. The CDR3 sequence is 15 residues long. CDR1 is SEHNR and CDR2 is FQNEAQ in the germline V gene (reference sequence). Unmatched junction bases numbered 8, after V lost 2 bases and J lost 5 bases. The CDR3 spells CASSLRQGSGETQYF. CDR3 DNA: TGTGCCAGCAGCTTAAGACAGGGCTCAGGGGAGACCCAGTACTTC.

The chain carries TRBV27 and TRBJ1-6, with a weak D call TRBD1 (5 bases). The ends were cut back, 4 bases at V and 10 bases at J, with 20 bases in the middle. Germline V lookup: CDR1 MNHEY, CDR2 SMNVEV (reference sequence). This CDR3 has 16 amino acids. Here the CDR3 DNA reads TGTGCCAGCAGTTGGTCGGTTGGGGGATTGGGGTCACCCCTCCACTTT. Amino acids: CASSWSVGGLGSPLHF.

The rearrangement uses TRBV7-2 and TRBJ2-5; D unclear. The CDR3 is 11 amino acids. The germline CDR1 and CDR2 sequences are SGHTA and FQGNSA. The V end was cut by 6 bases, the J end by 5 bases, with 7 bases between. The CDR3 loop is CASRLIETQYF. Here the CDR3 DNA reads TGTGCCAGCAGATTAATCGAGACCCAGTACTTC.

The rearrangement uses TRBV5-4 and TRBJ2-4; D is tentatively TRBD1 or TRBD2 (7 bases each). The germline V gene has CDR1 SGHNT and CDR2 YYREEE (reference sequence). Trimming removed 0 bases from V and 0 bases from J, with 13 bases in between. The length of the CDR3 is 17 residues. CDR3 nucleotides: TGTGCCAGCAGCTTGGGGGGAGGGACAGTAGCCAAAAACATTCAGTACTTC. Translated, it gives CASSLGGGTVAKNIQYF.

V usage is TRBV15 and J usage is TRBJ1-2; D is possibly TRBD1 (5 bases). There are 15 residues in the CDR3. V shed 0 bases and J shed 3 bases, with 11 bases lying between them. In germline, CDR1 is LNHNV, CDR2 YYDKDF (reference sequence). The CDR3 here is CATSRDYGDYYGYTF. The CDR3 DNA is TGTGCCACCAGCAGAGATTACGGGGACTACTATGGCTACACCTTC.

This chain uses TRBV9 with TRBJ2-5; D is tentatively TRBD1 or TRBD2 (5 bases each). The CDR3 is 17 amino acids. The germline CDR1 and CDR2 sequences are SGDLS and YYNGEE. Trimming removed 0 bases at V and 5 bases at J, with 20 bases between. CDR3 loop: CASSVGGWDPNPETQYF. CDR3 coding DNA: TGTGCCAGCAGCGTAGGAGGTTGGGACCCGAATCCCGAGACCCAGTACTTC.

DNA for the CDR3: TGCGCCAGCAGTGACAGGCCTTTTGTGTCAGATACGCAGTATTTT. This translates into CASSDRPFVSDTQYF. The gene calls are TRBV5-1 and TRBJ2-3; tentative D call: TRBD1 (6 bases). The germline gives CDR1 SGHRS, CDR2 YFSETQ. Trimming left V 5 bases short and J 4 bases short, with 17 bases between. The CDR3 is 15 amino acids.

The chain couples TRBV7-8 to TRBJ2-7; TRBD1 is a possible D gene (6 bases). Germline CDR1 and CDR2: SGHVS and FQNEAQ. This CDR3 has 15 residues. Trimming stripped 5 bases from V and 4 bases from J, with 18 bases between. CDR3: CASSPQTGAGYEQYF. The CDR3 region has the DNA TGTGCCAGCAGCCCTCAGACAGGAGCTGGGTACGAGCAGTACTTC.

This chain connects TRBV5-4 to TRBJ1-2; D unclear. Germline V gene data show CDR1 as SGHNT and CDR2 as YYREEE (reference sequence). The length of the CDR3 is 12 residues. Trimming stripped 3 bases from V and 9 bases from J, with 12 bases between. Here the CDR3 reads CASSSPGGSYTF. The CDR3 DNA reads TGTGCCAGCAGCTCACCGGGCGGAAGCTACACCTTC.